This T cell receptor beta chain is from a study of a mutant IDH1 vaccine in newly diagnosed glioma. Looking at the study overall: The therapy given earlier, which was standard therapy, consisted of radiotherapy, temozolomide, or both, and most of the patients received both. The V12 visit happened in week 35, and the V13 visit happened in week 47.

Only in-frame clones appear in the TCRdb table, and some are missing; sequencing was by immunoSEQ multiplex PCR. Of 69,000 or so clones listed, roughly 86% are singletons. As for time point: week 35, safety follow-up. Alongside topical imiquimod, each dose of vaccine comprised 300 ug of mutant IDH1 20-mer peptide. Eight vaccinations were given in weeks 1, 3, 5, 7, 11, 15, 19 and 23. In this sample, this clone turned up a few times. No antigen is known for it. The sequence came from a man aged 25-45 years with glioma. This material consisted of PBMCs, taken from a glioma patient whose treatment included an IDH1 peptide vaccine.

The CDR3 DNA follows: TGTGCCAGCAGCTTAGCAGGGAACACTGAAGCTTTCTTT. It encodes CASSLAGNTEAFF. V and J are TRBV7-9 and TRBJ1-1; D gene unclear. Between the trimmed V and J ends, which lost 0 bases and 1 base, there was a span of 3 bases. CDR3 length equals 13 residues. In germline, CDR1 is SEHNR, CDR2 FQNEAQ (reference sequence).